This TCR beta chain stems from a study of radiotherapy plus CTLA-4 blockade in lung cancer. This CDR3 comprises 17 residues. J was trimmed by 1 base and V by 4 bases; bases with no gene match: 10. The germline gives CDR1 SGDLS, CDR2 YYNGEE. Study observations and caveats: Early blood T cell clone dynamics reportedly forecast response best, with interferon-beta. Radiotherapy plus ipilimumab was followed by expansion in blood of tumor-derived TCR clones.

Receiving focal radiation plus CTLA-4 blockade with ipilimumab were patients who had chemo-refractory metastatic non-small-cell lung cancer. As for this clone: The antigen remains undetermined.

Only in-frame clones appear in the TCRdb table, and some are missing; sequencing was by immunoSEQ multiplex PCR. The profile shows some 78,000 clones, about 87% of them singletons. The sequence was obtained from a human donor with non-small cell lung cancer who had stable disease on radiotherapy plus ipilimumab. The chain links TRBV9 to TRBJ2-2, with TRBD1 matching 7 bases. The sequencing used peripheral blood, collected from a patient treated with radiotherapy plus ipilimumab. CDR3 loop: CASSQPRQGENTGELFF. CDR3 DNA sequence: TGTGCCAGCAGCCAACCCCGGCAGGGGGAGAACACCGGGGAGCTGTTTTTT.